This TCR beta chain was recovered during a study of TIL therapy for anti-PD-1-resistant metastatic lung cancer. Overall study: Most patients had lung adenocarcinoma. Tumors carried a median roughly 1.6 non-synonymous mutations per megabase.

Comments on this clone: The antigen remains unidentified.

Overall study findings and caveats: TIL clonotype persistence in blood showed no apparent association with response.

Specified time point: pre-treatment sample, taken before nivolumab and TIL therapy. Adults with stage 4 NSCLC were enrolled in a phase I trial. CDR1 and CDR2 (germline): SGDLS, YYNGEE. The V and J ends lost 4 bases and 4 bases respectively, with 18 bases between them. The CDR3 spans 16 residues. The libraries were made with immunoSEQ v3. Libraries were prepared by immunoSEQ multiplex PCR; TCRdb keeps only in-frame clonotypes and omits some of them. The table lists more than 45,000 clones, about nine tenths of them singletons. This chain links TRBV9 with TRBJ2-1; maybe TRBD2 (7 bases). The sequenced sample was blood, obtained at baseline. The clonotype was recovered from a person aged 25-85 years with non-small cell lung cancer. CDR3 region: CASSPRGGLNYNEQFF. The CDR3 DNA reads TGTGCCAGCAGCCCAAGGGGGGGCCTGAATTACAATGAGCAGTTCTTC.